This T cell receptor (beta chain) was identified during a study of shared clonotypes between healthy human individuals. Regarding the study as a whole: Lower generation probabilities were found for non-shared clonotypes than for those shared by all four donors. At large depth, rarefaction still showed sorted-subset sequencing to be incomplete. It was only blood that was sampled, and tissue repertoires likely differ.

Germline values: CDR1 SGHVS, CDR2 FNYEAQ. The CDR3 runs to 18 residues. The germline V and J ends were trimmed by 2 bases and 6 bases, with 26 bases remaining between them. Remarks on this clone: The antigen remains undetermined.

The repertoire was sequenced with immunoSEQ multiplex PCR; TCRdb's copy has only in-frame clones and lacks some. The sample has roughly 2.1 million clones; about 93% are singletons. CD8 cells regarded as naive lacked CD45RO, were positively chosen for CCR7, and omitted terminally differentiated effector memory CD45RA+ cells. Within Nashville, Tennessee resided all donors, each a Caucasian adult. This TCR came from a young man in good health. Some clones in this sample may be carry-over from other donors' samples. The sequenced material came from naive CD8+ T cells from PBMCs. The rearrangement joins TRBV7-6 to TRBJ2-7; D perhaps matches TRBD2 (7 bases). The DNA of the CDR3 is TGTGCCAGCAGCTTAAAATCTGTAGGGGGAGGGCCCAGGGGCGAGCAGTACTTC. It translates to CASSLKSVGGGPRGEQYF.